This TCR beta chain was profiled in a study of graft-versus-host responses after intestinal transplantation. Study-wide findings and caveats: High graft-versus-host to host-versus-graft clonal ratios were seen in allografts of patients with graft-donor T cell macrochimerism. GvH clones were identified in recipient marrow, with some first appearing in ileum or blood.

Profiling relied on immunoSEQ multiplex PCR, and the TCRdb table lists in-frame clones only, not all of them. This sample carries under 95,000 clones, about 87% of them seen once, and the ten largest clones take approximately 0.28%. To note about this clone: Its target is unknown.

Germline V gene data show CDR1 as SGDLS and CDR2 as YYNGEE. Trimming removed 1 base from V and 4 bases from J; junction bases left unmatched: 0. The length of the CDR3 is 14 residues. The sample here was unstimulated CD4+ T cells sorted from spleen or lymph node cells, taken before transplant. The chain uses TRBV9 and TRBJ2-2, with 8 bases identical to TRBD2. This TCR came from a human donor who was the organ donor for an intestinal transplant. CDR3 sequence reads: CASSVLAGTGELFF. DNA for the CDR3: TGTGCCAGCAGCGTACTAGCGGGCACCGGGGAGCTGTTTTTT.